The 9 T cell receptor beta chains below all came from one sample that was sequenced in a study of OX40 agonist ivuxolimab in advanced cancers. This table comes from immunoSEQ multiplex PCR, and its TCRdb copy is limited to in-frame clones, with some not included. The table has fewer than 40,000 clones, around 86% seen once. Sequences were derived from CD4+ or CD8+ T cells sorted from blood, sampled in a trial of the OX40 agonist ivuxolimab. All receptors derive from an adult with an advanced solid tumor such as melanoma, head and neck, liver or kidney cancer.

The J gene is TRBJ2-3, the V gene TRBV7-3; a weak D match, TRBD2 (6 bases). The CDR3 sequence is 15 residues long. In germline, CDR1 is SGHTA, CDR2 FQGTGA. V dropped 2 bases and J dropped 0 bases, with 9 bases sitting between them. CDR3 sequence reads: CASSLDAGSTDTQYF. CDR3 sequence (DNA): TGTGCCAGCAGCTTAGACGCGGGGAGCACAGATACGCAGTATTTT.

This rearrangement joins TRBV19 to TRBJ1-5; no clear D. Germline values: CDR1 LNHDA, CDR2 SQIVND (reference sequence). The CDR3 runs to 15 residues. The germline V and J ends were trimmed by 3 bases and 0 bases, with 9 bases remaining between them. Written as DNA, the CDR3 is TGTGCCAGTAGTATCTCTCCCGATAGCAATCAGCCCCAGCATTTT. This sequence encodes CASSISPDSNQPQHF.

The rearrangement uses TRBV7-9 and TRBJ1-3, with D tentatively TRBD1 (5 bases). V lost 1 base and J lost 7, with 8 bases in between. The germline V gene encodes CDR1 SEHNR and CDR2 FQNEAQ (reference sequence). This CDR3 comprises 13 residues. Written as DNA, the CDR3 is TGTGCCAGCAGCTTAGGCAGGGCGAACACCATATATTTT. Protein: CASSLGRANTIYF.

The chain couples TRBV9 to TRBJ1-6, with 8 nucleotides matching TRBD1. J lost 11 bases, V lost 7 bases, and 11 bases had no gene match. The germline V gene encodes CDR1 SGDLS and CDR2 YYNGEE. This CDR3 spans 14 amino acids. CDR3 protein: CASGLSGQGTPLHF. CDR3 nucleotides: TGTGCCAGCGGCCTCTCAGGACAGGGAACACCCCTCCACTTT.

V and J are TRBV9 and TRBJ2-3, with 12 bases matching TRBD2. The V and J ends lost 3 bases and 3 bases, in that order; junction bases with no gene match: 14. Germline-derived CDR1 and CDR2 are SGDLS and YYNGEE. The CDR3 loop spans 19 amino acids. The CDR3 sequence is CASSAYSSRGLAGTDTQYF. CDR3 nucleotide sequence: TGTGCCAGCAGCGCCTATAGCAGCCGCGGACTAGCGGGGACAGATACGCAGTATTTT. Using reference TRBV9 and TRBJ2-3 for the parts outside the CDR3, the full variable domain is DSGVTQTPKHLITATGQRVTLRCSPRSGDLSVYWYQQSLDQGLQFLIQYYNGEERAKGNILERFSAQQFPDLHSELNLSSLELGDSALYFCASSAYSSRGLAGTDTQYFGPGTRLTVL.

V and J are TRBV11-3 and TRBJ2-1; 7 bases match TRBD2. J lost 0 bases, V lost 5 bases, and 4 bases had no gene match. The CDR3 covers 15 residues. Looked up from germline, CDR1 is SGHNT and CDR2 is YENEEA. Here the CDR3 reads CASSDRGVSYNEQFF. DNA for the CDR3: TGTGCCAGCAGCGACCGGGGGGTCTCCTACAATGAGCAGTTCTTC. The full variable domain, in which reference TRBV11-3 and TRBJ2-1 provide the parts outside the CDR3, is EAGVVQSPRYKIIEKKQPVAFWCNPISGHNTLYWYLQNLGQGPELLIRYENEEAVDDSQLPKDRFSAERLKGVDSTLKIQPAELGDSAVYLCASSDRGVSYNEQFFGPGTRLTVL.

V and J are TRBV5-1 and TRBJ1-4; 9 nucleotides match TRBD1. This CDR3 spans 15 amino acids. Per germline, CDR1 SGHRS and CDR2 YFSETQ. Trimming removed 0 bases from V and 10 bases from J; junction bases left unmatched: 7. This CDR3 reads CASSLADPDRGKLFF. The CDR3 bases are TGCGCCAGCAGCTTGGCCGACCCGGACAGGGGAAAACTGTTTTTT.

A single count supports this clone. The gene calls are TRBV7-8 and TRBJ1-2; 7 bases match TRBD1. CDR1 and CDR2 from the germline V gene are SGHVS and FQNEAQ. The CDR3 consists of 17 residues. V gave up 3 bases and J gave up 6 bases; unmatched junction bases: 16. In DNA, the CDR3 is TGTGCCAGCAGCTTTGACAGGGTAATACTGGGGCCGAATGGCTACACCTTC. It specifies CASSFDRVILGPNGYTF.

As for this clone: At one boundary the junction diverges from the germline segment, which might be a read error. The same CDR3 arises from other DNA sequences in this sample as well. The V gene is TRBV10-2, the J gene TRBJ2-2; 10 bases match TRBD2. CDR3 length: 18 residues. Germline CDR1 WSHSY, CDR2 SAAADI. The CDR3 here is CASSGLAGGPRNTGELFF. CDR3 nucleotides: TGCGCCAGCAGTGGATTAGCGGGAGGCCCTCGGAACACCGGGGAGCTGTTTTTC.